Listed below are T cell receptor beta chains from one sample, sequenced in a study of T-cell memory formation after mild COVID-19. TCRdb reprocessed the 5' RACE reads with MiXCR, giving one entry per CDR3 protein. The sample holds about 120,000 distinct CDR3 sequences, over 20% seen once. Specimen: PBMCs or a T cell subset sorted from them (not recorded which). The receptors originated from a man aged 18-30 years who had mild COVID-19 (a few samples of this study predate the infection). Cell type and time point are not known. CDR3s include the opening cysteine and the closing phenylalanine or tryptophan. Each record gives: J gene, D gene, clone size, V gene, CDR3 protein, CDR3 DNA. A D gene is named only where the DNA matches it firmly. Clone size is stated in some rows and not others, as once, few, many or a class when expanded.

>TRBJ2-3|TRBD1|NA|TRBV5-6
CASSLDRGDTQYF
TGTGCCAGCAGTTTGGACAGGGGTGATACGCAGTATTTT
>TRBJ2-5|TRBD1|many|TRBV20-1
CSARGGQGLETQYF
TGCAGTGCTAGAGGGGGACAGGGACTAGAGACCCAGTACTTC
>TRBJ1-3|TRBD1|NA|TRBV6-6
CASSYSMGQTSGNTIYF
TGTGCCAGCAGTTACTCGATGGGACAGACCTCTGGAAACACCATATATTTT
>TRBJ2-3|NA|few|TRBV14
CASSQGEARTDTQYF
TGTGCCAGCAGCCAAGGAGAAGCTCGCACAGATACGCAGTATTTT
>TRBJ1-2|NA|NA|TRBV7-2
CASSADSSYTGGYTF
TGTGCCAGCAGCGCGGACAGCTCCTATACGGGGGGCTACACCTTC
>TRBJ1-3|TRBD1|once|TRBV5-1
CASSPRQGSSGNTIYF
TGCGCCAGCAGCCCGAGACAGGGCTCCTCTGGAAACACCATATATTTT
>TRBJ2-5|NA|few|TRBV12-3/TRBV12-4
CASSLRGIGPEWETQYF
TGTGCCAGCAGTTTAAGGGGGATAGGACCCGAATGGGAGACCCAGTACTTC
>TRBJ2-3|NA|few|TRBV6-5
CASKSPSGDTSTDTQYF
TGTGCCAGCAAATCCCCTTCGGGGGACACTAGCACAGATACGCAGTATTTT
>TRBJ2-3|TRBD1|few|TRBV24-1
CATSGPGTGRDTQYF
TGTGCCACCAGTGGGCCCGGGACAGGGAGAGATACGCAGTATTTT
>TRBJ2-7|NA|NA|TRBV6-5
CASRPPGQRYEQYF
TGTGCCAGCAGACCACCGGGACAACGCTACGAGCAGTACTTC
>TRBJ2-2|TRBD2|NA|TRBV29-1
CSVEEGLDGTGELFF
TGCAGCGTTGAAGAAGGACTAGATGGCACCGGGGAGCTGTTTTTT
>TRBJ2-5|NA|NA|TRBV19
CASSIGRVGETQYF
TGTGCCAGTAGTATTGGGCGAGTAGGGGAGACCCAGTACTTC
>TRBJ2-7|TRBD2|few|TRBV2
CASSEARGEAYEQYF
TGTGCCAGCAGTGAAGCGCGGGGGGAGGCGTACGAGCAGTACTTC
>TRBJ2-5|NA|NA|TRBV19
CASSPRWDSGVETQYF
TGTGCCAGTAGTCCCCGGTGGGACTCCGGTGTGGAGACCCAGTACTTC
>TRBJ2-1|NA|NA|TRBV7-9
CASTSGQGNDEQFF
TGTGCCAGCACCTCGGGGCAGGGGAACGATGAGCAGTTCTTC
>TRBJ2-5|NA|NA|TRBV4-1
CASSPRGGAETQYF
TGCGCCAGCAGCCCCCGGGGTGGAGCGGAGACCCAGTACTTC
>TRBJ2-7|NA|few|TRBV20-1
CSARDRLSGPEQYF
TGCAGTGCTAGAGATCGTCTTTCCGGACCCGAGCAGTACTTC
>TRBJ2-2|NA|NA|TRBV27
CASKPLGTGELFF
TGTGCCAGCAAGCCCCTTGGAACCGGGGAGCTGTTTTTT
>TRBJ2-3|TRBD1|many|TRBV30
CAWSRGNTDTQYF
TGTGCCTGGTCCAGGGGGAACACAGATACGCAGTATTTT
>TRBJ2-3|NA|many|TRBV11-2
CASRYLDTQYF
TGTGCCAGCAGGTACTTAGATACGCAGTATTTT
>TRBJ2-2|TRBD2|NA|TRBV9
CASSGPSGGAPGELFF
TGTGCCAGCAGCGGACCTAGCGGGGGGGCCCCCGGGGAGCTGTTTTTT
>TRBJ2-1|NA|NA|TRBV4-2
CASSRRRFNNSYNEQFF
TGTGCCAGCAGCCGGAGAAGATTCAATAACTCCTACAATGAGCAGTTCTTC
>TRBJ2-1|TRBD1|NA|TRBV7-6
CASNLGPGGNEQFF
TGTGCCAGCAACCTAGGCCCAGGGGGCAATGAGCAGTTCTTC
>TRBJ2-1|NA|NA|TRBV2
CASSEPSGGLSYNEQFF
TGTGCCAGCAGTGAACCGTCTGGCGGGCTCTCCTACAATGAGCAGTTCTTC
>TRBJ2-5|TRBD2|NA|TRBV6-5
CASRLAGQETQYF
TGTGCCAGCCGACTAGCGGGGCAAGAGACCCAGTACTTC
>TRBJ1-2|TRBD1|few|TRBV2
CAEFGTAGPYGYTF
TGTGCCGAGTTCGGGACAGCGGGCCCCTATGGCTACACCTTC
>TRBJ2-3|TRBD2|few|TRBV2
CAVGPGGHPDTQYF
TGTGCCGTAGGGCCGGGGGGTCACCCAGATACGCAGTATTTT
>TRBJ1-2|TRBD1|few|TRBV3-1
CASSRRDREVYYGYTF
TGTGCCAGCAGCCGAAGGGACAGGGAAGTATACTATGGCTACACCTTC
>TRBJ2-3|NA|NA|TRBV9
CASSAYTGTLASTDTQYF
TGTGCCAGCAGCGCCTATACCGGGACGCTGGCTAGCACAGATACGCAGTATTTT
>TRBJ2-1|NA|few|TRBV11-2
CASSGGQYNEQFF
TGTGCCAGCAGCGGAGGACAGTACAATGAGCAGTTCTTC
>TRBJ2-2|TRBD1|NA|TRBV19
CASSRDSSHTGELFF
TGTGCCAGTAGTCGGGACAGTTCTCACACCGGGGAGCTGTTTTTT
>TRBJ2-3|NA|NA|TRBV12-3/TRBV12-4
CASSGTPGRDTQYF
TGTGCCAGCAGTGGGACTCCCGGAAGAGATACGCAGTATTTT
>TRBJ2-5|NA|NA|TRBV7-6
CASSLKGEVPETQYF
TGTGCCAGCAGCTTAAAAGGGGAGGTACCGGAGACCCAGTACTTC
>TRBJ1-2|NA|few|TRBV7-9
CASSTITTVYTF
TGTGCCAGCAGCACAATCACGACAGTCTACACCTTC
>TRBJ2-4|NA|NA|TRBV6-6
CASGPGPYIQYF
TGTGCCAGCGGACCCGGGCCGTACATTCAGTACTTC
>TRBJ1-5|NA|NA|TRBV19
CASSRQEGSNQPQHF
TGTGCCAGTAGCCGTCAAGAGGGGAGCAATCAGCCCCAGCATTTT
>TRBJ2-1|TRBD2|few|TRBV11-2
CASSLEFLRGEQFF
TGTGCCAGCAGCTTAGAATTTCTGCGGGGGGAGCAGTTCTTC
>TRBJ2-1|NA|NA|TRBV24-1
CATSRGAGRLDEQFF
TGTGCCACCAGTAGGGGGGCAGGGAGGTTGGATGAGCAGTTCTTC
>TRBJ1-2|TRBD1|NA|TRBV4-3
CASSQDLLFGTGVSGYTF
TGCGCCAGCAGCCAAGATCTATTGTTTGGGACAGGAGTAAGTGGCTACACCTTC
>TRBJ2-3|TRBD2|NA|TRBV4-3
CASSLEKRGALVDTQYF
TGCGCCAGCAGCCTAGAGAAGCGGGGGGCCCTTGTAGATACGCAGTATTTT
>TRBJ2-3|NA|few|TRBV27
CASSLRGATDTQYF
TGTGCCAGCAGTCTCAGGGGAGCCACAGATACGCAGTATTTT
>TRBJ1-6|NA|NA|TRBV3-1
CASSRARDASPLHF
TGTGCCAGCAGCCGGGCCAGGGACGCCTCACCCCTCCACTTT
>TRBJ1-6|NA|NA|TRBV20-1
CSAYKGTDGDYNSPLHF
TGCAGTGCTTACAAGGGGACGGACGGCGATTATAATTCACCCCTCCACTTT
>TRBJ1-4|NA|NA|TRBV4-1
CASSQWGADEKLFF
TGCGCCAGCAGCCAATGGGGGGCGGACGAAAAACTGTTTTTT
>TRBJ2-7|TRBD1|NA|TRBV5-4
CASSTRTGTSYEQYF
TGTGCCAGCAGCACACGGACAGGAACCTCCTACGAGCAGTACTTC
>TRBJ1-2|TRBD1|few|TRBV9
CASSGQGAANYGYTF
TGTGCCAGCAGCGGACAGGGGGCCGCTAACTATGGCTACACCTTC
>TRBJ2-3|NA|few|TRBV19
CASSGVGASADTQYF
TGTGCCAGTAGTGGGGTCGGGGCCTCTGCAGATACGCAGTATTTT
>TRBJ2-7|NA|NA|TRBV6-5
CASTDGGGLYEQYF
TGTGCCAGCACCGACGGCGGGGGCCTCTACGAGCAGTACTTC
>TRBJ2-2|NA|NA|TRBV19
CASRPVGAGELFF
TGTGCCAGCCGGCCGGTCGGGGCCGGGGAGCTGTTTTTT
>TRBJ1-5|NA|NA|TRBV7-2
CASSSSGGTSNQPQHF
TGTGCCAGCAGCTCCAGTGGGGGAACCAGCAATCAGCCCCAGCATTTT
>TRBJ2-7|TRBD1|NA|TRBV7-9
CASSSRQGVGYEQYF
TGTGCCAGCAGCTCCCGACAGGGGGTCGGCTACGAGCAGTACTTC
>TRBJ1-2|NA|few|TRBV13
CASSLDATYGYTF
TGTGCCAGCAGCTTAGACGCCACCTATGGCTACACCTTC
>TRBJ2-5|NA|few|TRBV29-1
CSVVPEQETQYF
TGCAGCGTTGTCCCCGAACAAGAGACCCAGTACTTC
>TRBJ2-3|NA|few|TRBV6-2/TRBV6-3
CASSYSRSSSQYF
TGTGCCAGCAGTTACTCCCGGTCTAGTTCGCAGTATTTT
>TRBJ2-3|TRBD1|few|TRBV5-1
CASSTGQSSTDTQYF
TGCGCCAGCAGCACGGGACAGTCCAGCACAGATACGCAGTATTTT
>TRBJ2-7|NA|NA|TRBV6-5
CASGSGPGEAYEQYF
TGTGCCAGCGGCTCCGGTCCAGGGGAGGCCTACGAGCAGTACTTC
>TRBJ2-3|NA|NA|TRBV9
CASSSLRGPGPDTQYF
TGTGCCAGCAGCTCCCTCCGGGGGCCGGGCCCAGATACGCAGTATTTT